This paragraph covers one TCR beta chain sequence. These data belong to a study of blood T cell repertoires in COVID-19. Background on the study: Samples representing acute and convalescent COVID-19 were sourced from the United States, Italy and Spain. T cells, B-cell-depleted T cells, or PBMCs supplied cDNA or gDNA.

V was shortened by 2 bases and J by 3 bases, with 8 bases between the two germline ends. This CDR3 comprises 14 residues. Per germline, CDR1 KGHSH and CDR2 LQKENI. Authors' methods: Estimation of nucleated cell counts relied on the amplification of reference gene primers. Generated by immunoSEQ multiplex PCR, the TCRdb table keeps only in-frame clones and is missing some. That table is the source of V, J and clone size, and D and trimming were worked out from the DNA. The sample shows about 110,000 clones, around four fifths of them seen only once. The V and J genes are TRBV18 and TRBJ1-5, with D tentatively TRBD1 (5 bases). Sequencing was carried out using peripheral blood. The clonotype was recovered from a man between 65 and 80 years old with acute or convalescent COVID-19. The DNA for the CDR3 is TGTGCCAGCTCACCAGGGGCGCTCAATCAGCCCCAGCATTTT. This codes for CASSPGALNQPQHF.